What follows are 10 T cell receptor beta chains derived from one specimen sequenced in a study of blood T cell repertoires in COVID-19. Using immunoSEQ multiplex PCR, the repertoire was profiled, and TCRdb retains in-frame clones only, with some absent. The repertoire holds about 230,000 clones, with around 80% as singletons. Sequencing used peripheral blood. These receptor sequences come from a man aged 35 to 55 who had recovered from COVID-19.

With respect to this clone: The sample carries other DNA sequences with the same CDR3. This chain connects TRBV6-5 to TRBJ1-6; no firm D call. V dropped 5 bases and J dropped 5 bases, with 10 bases sitting between them. The CDR3 consists of 14 residues. Germline assignment: CDR1 MNHEY and CDR2 SVGAGI. The CDR3, as DNA: TGTGCCAGCAGTCTCCGGGAAAATAATTCACCCCTCCACTTT. Its translation: CASSLRENNSPLHF.

The chain uses TRBV11-3 and TRBJ1-2; D not resolved. The V gene's germline CDR1 is SGHNT and CDR2 YENEEA. The CDR3 runs to 15 residues. V lost 5 bases and J 4 bases, leaving 17 bases between the germline ends. The chain's CDR3 is CASSRRTGYGYGYTF. CDR3 coding DNA: TGTGCCAGCAGCCGACGGACGGGGTACGGCTATGGCTACACCTTC. Filled out from reference TRBV11-3 and TRBJ1-2, the complete variable domain reads EAGVVQSPRYKIIEKKQPVAFWCNPISGHNTLYWYLQNLGQGPELLIRYENEEAVDDSQLPKDRFSAERLKGVDSTLKIQPAELGDSAVYLCASSRRTGYGYGYTFGSGTRLTVV.

This clone was observed a single time. This rearrangement joins TRBV7-9 to TRBJ2-2, with TRBD1 matching 9 bases. The germline V gene has CDR1 SEHNR and CDR2 FQNEAQ (reference sequence). This CDR3 region has 16 residues. V lost 4 bases to trimming and J lost 1 base; unmatched junction nucleotides: 4. This CDR3 is CASSSSGQGNTGELFF. CDR3 coding DNA: TGTGCCAGCAGCTCTTCGGGACAGGGGAACACCGGGGAGCTGTTTTTT.

The chain recombines TRBV19 with TRBJ2-7; 8 bases fit TRBD1. The CDR3 length is 16 residues. Germline-derived CDR1 and CDR2 are LNHDA and SQIVND (reference sequence). The ends lost 5 bases at V and 0 bases at J; junction bases unmatched: 9. CDR3 DNA: TGTGCCAGTAGTCCCCGACAGGGGACGAGCTCCTACGAGCAGTACTTC. Translated: CASSPRQGTSSYEQYF. Combining the CDR3 with reference TRBV19 and TRBJ2-7 gives the whole variable domain DGGITQSPKYLFRKEGQNVTLSCEQNLNHDAMYWYRQDPGQGLRLIYYSQIVNDFQKGDIAEGYSVSREKKESFPLTVTSAQKNPTAFYLCASSPRQGTSSYEQYFGPGTRLTVT.

V usage is TRBV18 and J usage is TRBJ2-3; D is undetermined. The germline CDR1 and CDR2 sequences are KGHSH and LQKENI. V lost 3 bases, J lost 6 bases, and 13 bases lay in between. The CDR3 has 14 residues. The CDR3 is CASSPPSSRDTQYF. CDR3 in DNA: TGTGCCAGCTCACCCCCATCCTCCAGGGATACGCAGTATTTT.

V and J are TRBV5-4 and TRBJ2-1, with D possibly matching TRBD1 (5 bases). Germline-derived CDR1 and CDR2 are SGHNT and YYREEE (reference sequence). V was shortened by 4 bases and J by 5 bases, with 16 bases between the two germline ends. There are 15 residues in the CDR3. The CDR3 reads CASSARQGVDNEQFF. CDR3 nucleotides: TGTGCCAGCAGCGCCCGTCAGGGCGTGGACAATGAGCAGTTCTTC.

This clone has more than one count but fewer than ten. V and J are TRBV27 and TRBJ2-7; D call uncertain. CDR1 MNHEY and CDR2 SMNVEV come from the germline V gene (reference sequence). Trimming pared 0 bases from V and 12 bases from J, leaving 12 bases between. This CDR3 is 12 amino acids long. CDR3 loop: CASSLSRGIVYF. The CDR3 nucleotides read TGTGCCAGCAGTTTATCCCGAGGAATAGTGTACTTC.

The CDR3 region is CARSPRSNTEAFF. CDR3 bases: TGTGCCAGAAGCCCCCGGTCGAACACTGAAGCTTTCTTT. The chain joins TRBV2 to TRBJ1-1; D remains ambiguous. Germline loops: CDR1 SNHLY, CDR2 FYNNEI. The CDR3 has 13 amino acids. Between the trimmed V and J ends, which lost 9 bases and 1 base, there was a span of 12 bases.

This chain links TRBV7-8 with TRBJ2-3, with 7 positions matching TRBD2. This CDR3 spans 17 amino acids. Trimming cost V 3 bases and J 4 bases; bases outside gene matches: 13. CDR1 and CDR2 from the germline V gene are SGHVS and FQNEAQ. CDR3 residues: CASSFSVSAGVPDTQYF. DNA of the CDR3: TGTGCCAGCAGCTTCTCCGTTTCGGCGGGGGTCCCAGATACGCAGTATTTT. Full variable domain (remainder filled in from reference TRBV7-8 and TRBJ2-3): GAGVSQSPRYKVAKRGQDVALRCDPISGHVSLFWYQQALGQGPEFLTYFQNEAQLDKSGLPSDRFFAERPEGSVSTLKIQRTQQEDSAVYLCASSFSVSAGVPDTQYFGPGTRLTVL.

The chain uses TRBV11-2 and TRBJ1-2; D uncertain. Trimming took off 3 bases at V and 4 bases at J, with 9 bases between the two ends. This CDR3 has 13 amino acids. The germline CDR1 and CDR2 sequences are SGHAT and FQNNGV. The CDR3 sequence: CASSFEGPYGYTF. DNA for the CDR3: TGTGCCAGCAGCTTCGAGGGTCCCTATGGCTACACCTTC.